The present entry profiles one T cell receptor beta chain with its context. This sample is drawn from a study of blood T cell repertoires in COVID-19. Study-wide context: The samples span acute and convalescent COVID-19 from the United States, Italy and Spain. From T cells, B-cell-depleted T cells, or PBMCs came the material, which was cDNA or gDNA.

The CDR3 consists of 15 residues. Trimming removed 1 base from V and 1 base from J; junction bases left unmatched: 1. Germline V gene sequence: CDR1 LGHNA, CDR2 YNFKEQ. Per the study methods: Scientists estimated how many nucleated cells there were by amplifying reference gene primers. Sequencing was performed with immunoSEQ multiplex PCR; in TCRdb, only in-frame clones are kept and a portion is missing. V, J and clone size derive from that table, while D and trimming were established from the DNA sequence. The sample contains some 220,000 clones, 70% to 90% of which appear only once. This TCR derives from a woman aged 60-75 years with active or convalescent COVID-19. The V gene is TRBV4-2, the J gene TRBJ2-3, with 8 bases lining up with TRBD2. The sequenced material came from peripheral blood. CDR3 coding DNA: TGTGCCAGCAGCCAAGTACTAGCGGGCACAGATACGCAGTATTTT. Its protein is CASSQVLAGTDTQYF.